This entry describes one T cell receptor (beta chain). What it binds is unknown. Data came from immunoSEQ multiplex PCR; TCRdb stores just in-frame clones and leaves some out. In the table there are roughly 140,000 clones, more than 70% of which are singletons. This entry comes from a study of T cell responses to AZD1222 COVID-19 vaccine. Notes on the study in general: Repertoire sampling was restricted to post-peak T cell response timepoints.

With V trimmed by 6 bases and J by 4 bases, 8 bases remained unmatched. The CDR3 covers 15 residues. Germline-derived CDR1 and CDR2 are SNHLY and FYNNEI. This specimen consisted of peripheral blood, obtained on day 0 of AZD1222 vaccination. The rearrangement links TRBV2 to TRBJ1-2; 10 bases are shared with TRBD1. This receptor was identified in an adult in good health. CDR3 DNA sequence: TGTGCCAGCAGCCGACCGACAGGGGGCGCCTATGGCTACACCTTC. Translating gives CASSRPTGGAYGYTF. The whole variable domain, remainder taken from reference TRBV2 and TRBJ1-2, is EPEVTQTPSHQVTQMGQEVILRCVPISNHLYFYWYRQILGQKVEFLVSFYNNEISEKSEIFDDQFSVERPDGSNFTLKIRSTKLEDSAMYFCASSRPTGGAYGYTFGSGTRLTVV.